Listed below are T cell receptor beta chains from one sample, sequenced in a study of blood T cell repertoires in COVID-19. The method was immunoSEQ multiplex PCR; TCRdb's version includes in-frame clones alone and lacks a portion of them. The sample lists fewer than 350,000 clones; 80% to 85% were seen once. Input material: peripheral blood. All receptors come from a woman aged 55-70 years with active or convalescent COVID-19. The CDR3 runs from the conserved cysteine through the conserved F or W. The D gene is left open where the match is weak. Expanded clones get a size class; other rows say once, few or many, or leave the size out.

d_call,j_call,cdr3_length,v_call,clone_size,cdr3_aa,cdr3_nt
NA,TRBJ1-1,14,TRBV19,once,CASSTVQGNTEAFF,TGTGCCAGTAGTACGGTACAGGGAAACACTGAAGCTTTCTTT
NA,TRBJ1-2,13,TRBV2,NA,CASSESGNYGYTF,TGTGCCAGCAGTGAGTCGGGGAACTATGGCTACACCTTC
NA,TRBJ1-2,13,TRBV7-9,NA,CASSLAGGYGYTF,TGTGCCAGCAGCTTAGCAGGGGGCTATGGCTACACCTTC
TRBD1,TRBJ2-2,15,TRBV7-9,NA,CASSLAWDSTGELFF,TGTGCCAGCAGCTTAGCTTGGGACAGCACCGGGGAGCTGTTTTTT
NA,TRBJ1-1,15,TRBV7-6,NA,CASSLGGTGNTEAFF,TGTGCCAGCAGCTTAGGTGGCACAGGGAACACTGAAGCTTTCTTT
NA,TRBJ1-3,15,TRBV19,NA,CASSLNRDSGNTIYF,TGTGCCAGTAGTTTGAACAGGGACTCTGGAAACACCATATATTTT
NA,TRBJ2-7,14,TRBV23-1,NA,CASSHYRVTYEQYF,TGCGCCAGCAGTCATTACAGGGTTACCTACGAGCAGTACTTC
NA,TRBJ1-6,15,TRBV4-1,NA,CASSHRDTYNSPLHF,TGCGCCAGCAGCCACCGGGACACCTATAATTCACCCCTCCACTTT
NA,TRBJ1-3,14,TRBV5-1,NA,CASSLLSLGNTIYF,TGCGCCAGCAGCTTACTAAGCCTTGGAAACACCATATATTTT
TRBD1,TRBJ1-6,17,TRBV9,NA,CASSVEPGTGGNSPLHF,TGTGCCAGCAGCGTCGAGCCAGGGACAGGGGGGAACTCACCCCTCCACTTT
TRBD2,TRBJ2-1,17,TRBV27,NA,CASSFGLAGGPDNEQFF,TGTGCCAGCAGTTTCGGGCTAGCGGGGGGGCCCGACAATGAGCAGTTCTTC
NA,TRBJ2-5,15,TRBV7-2,NA,CASSSIYAYQETQYF,TGTGCCAGCAGCTCCATCTACGCCTACCAAGAGACCCAGTACTTC
NA,TRBJ2-4,14,TRBV19,once,CASSIGRVKDIQYF,TGTGCCAGTAGTATCGGGCGGGTGAAGGACATTCAGTACTTC
TRBD1,TRBJ1-2,17,TRBV5-6,few,CASSLVLDRGQDYGYTF,TGTGCCAGCAGCTTGGTTCTCGACAGGGGGCAAGACTATGGCTACACCTTC
TRBD1,TRBJ1-5,14,TRBV11-2,NA,CASSKGQGNQPQHF,TGTGCCAGCAGCAAAGGACAGGGGAATCAGCCCCAGCATTTT
TRBD2,TRBJ2-2,18,TRBV7-2,NA,CASSFNSGGGRYTGELFF,TGTGCCAGCAGCTTCAATTCGGGGGGAGGGAGATACACCGGGGAGCTGTTTTTT
NA,TRBJ1-1,15,TRBV6-5,NA,CASSYFTGGVWEAFF,TGTGCCAGCAGTTACTTTACCGGAGGGGTTTGGGAAGCTTTCTTT
TRBD1,TRBJ2-1,15,TRBV7-3,NA,CASSSDRSSYNEQFF,TGTGCCAGCAGCTCGGACAGGAGTTCCTACAATGAGCAGTTCTTC
TRBD2,TRBJ2-3,15,TRBV25-1,once,CASSWTSGYTDTQYF,TGTGCCAGTTCTTGGACTAGCGGATACACAGATACGCAGTATTTT
NA,TRBJ1-5,14,TRBV9,NA,CASSVDGGVQPQHF,TGTGCCAGCAGCGTAGATGGCGGTGTCCAGCCCCAGCATTTT
TRBD1,TRBJ1-3,16,TRBV6-1,NA,CASSEGQGPTGNTIYF,TGTGCCAGCAGTGAGGGACAGGGGCCAACCGGAAACACCATATATTTT
NA,TRBJ1-1,14,TRBV19,NA,CASTNSNLNTEAFF,TGTGCCAGTACGAACAGCAACTTGAACACTGAAGCTTTCTTT
NA,TRBJ1-2,12,TRBV30,NA,CAWSPGASGYTF,TGTGCCTGGAGTCCAGGGGCCAGTGGCTACACCTTC
TRBD1,TRBJ1-2,15,TRBV6-5,NA,CASSYSGDREYGYTF,TGTGCCAGCAGTTACTCGGGGGACAGGGAGTATGGCTACACCTTC
TRBD2,TRBJ2-1,16,TRBV7-3,NA,CASSPGTSGGPNNQFF,TGTGCCAGCAGCCCGGGGACTAGCGGGGGGCCCAATAACCAGTTCTTC
NA,TRBJ1-3,17,TRBV5-1,NA,CASSLAAPRVSGNTIYF,TGCGCCAGCAGCTTGGCCGCCCCAAGAGTTTCTGGAAACACCATATATTTT
NA,TRBJ2-7,14,TRBV29-1,NA,CSVEEWAQSYEQYF,TGCAGCGTTGAAGAGTGGGCGCAGTCCTACGAGCAGTACTTC
TRBD2,TRBJ2-1,15,TRBV7-7,NA,CASSPGGSSYNEQFF,TGTGCTAGCAGCCCGGGGGGGAGCTCCTACAATGAGCAGTTCTTC
NA,TRBJ1-1,16,TRBV15,few,CATSRDRGPLNTEAFF,TGTGCCACCAGCAGAGATCGAGGGCCCCTGAACACTGAAGCTTTCTTT
TRBD1,TRBJ1-6,15,TRBV6-2/TRBV6-3,once,CASSFGTDLNSPLHF,TGTGCCAGCAGTTTTGGGACAGACCTAAATTCACCCCTCCACTTT
NA,TRBJ2-1,13,TRBV2,NA,CASSDGGLNEQFF,TGTGCCAGCAGTGACGGCGGGCTCAATGAGCAGTTCTTC
TRBD2,TRBJ2-3,16,TRBV7-9,NA,CASSARTSGLADTQYF,TGTGCCAGCAGCGCCCGGACTAGCGGCCTGGCAGATACGCAGTATTTT
TRBD2,TRBJ2-4,13,TRBV19,NA,CASSLLGGGNQYF,TGTGCCAGTAGCCTACTCGGCGGGGGAAATCAGTACTTC
NA,TRBJ1-2,15,TRBV13,NA,CASSLGPQGSSGYTF,TGTGCCAGCAGCTTAGGACCTCAGGGTTCGAGTGGCTACACCTTC
TRBD1,TRBJ2-2,15,TRBV18,few,CASSPTGPNTGELFF,TGTGCCAGCTCACCGACAGGGCCCAACACCGGGGAGCTGTTTTTT
NA,TRBJ1-5,18,TRBV21-1,few,CASNWGQGGVWSNQPQHF,TGTGCCAGCAACTGGGGACAGGGTGGGGTTTGGAGCAATCAGCCCCAGCATTTT
TRBD1,TRBJ1-1,16,TRBV5-5,NA,CASSLNPGTGGTEAFF,TGTGCCAGCAGCCTAAACCCCGGGACAGGGGGTACTGAAGCTTTCTTT
TRBD1,TRBJ2-7,14,TRBV6-5,NA,CASSQPGQAHEQYF,TGTGCCAGCAGCCAACCGGGACAGGCCCACGAGCAGTACTTC
NA,TRBJ2-1,11,TRBV20-1,NA,CSASLVNEQFF,TGCAGTGCTAGTCTAGTCAATGAGCAGTTCTTC
NA,TRBJ1-3,15,TRBV4-2,NA,CASSQDNRERHTIYF,TGTGCCAGCAGCCAAGATAATAGGGAGCGGCACACCATATATTTT
NA,TRBJ2-3,17,TRBV5-6,NA,CASSLRGRTDTTDTQYF,TGTGCCAGCAGCCTGAGGGGCCGGACAGATACAACAGATACGCAGTATTTT
NA,TRBJ1-1,14,TRBV10-3,NA,CAIGQGEVDTEAFF,TGTGCCATCGGGCAGGGTGAGGTGGACACTGAAGCTTTCTTT
NA,TRBJ1-6,15,TRBV5-4,NA,CASSLGHSYNSPLHF,TGTGCCAGCAGCTTAGGACATTCGTATAATTCACCCCTCCACTTT
TRBD1,TRBJ1-5,14,TRBV27,once,CASSRDRANQPQHF,TGTGCCAGCAGTAGGGACAGGGCGAATCAGCCCCAGCATTTT
NA,TRBJ2-7,13,TRBV19,NA,CASTPDRSYEQYF,TGTGCCAGTACCCCCGACAGGTCCTACGAGCAGTACTTC
TRBD1,TRBJ2-3,14,TRBV5-8,NA,CASSMRTGTDTQYF,TGTGCCAGCAGCATGAGGACAGGGACAGATACGCAGTATTTT
NA,TRBJ2-7,11,TRBV29-1,NA,CSVGNRYEQYF,TGCAGCGTTGGGAACAGGTACGAGCAGTACTTC
NA,TRBJ1-6,15,TRBV7-2,NA,CASSSRLGEGSPLHF,TGTGCCAGCAGCTCCCGTCTCGGGGAAGGGTCACCCCTCCACTTT
TRBD1,TRBJ1-4,14,TRBV2,NA,CASSGTGGYEKLFF,TGTGCCAGCAGTGGGACAGGGGGCTATGAAAAACTGTTTTTT
NA,TRBJ2-7,13,TRBV12-3/TRBV12-4,NA,CASSFSPVYEQYF,TGTGCCAGCAGTTTTTCCCCAGTCTACGAGCAGTACTTC
NA,TRBJ1-1,14,TRBV27,NA,CASSLNQMNTEAFF,TGTGCCAGCAGTTTAAATCAGATGAACACTGAAGCTTTCTTT
NA,TRBJ1-1,13,TRBV14,few,CASSPTMNTEAFF,TGTGCCAGCAGCCCAACAATGAACACTGAAGCTTTCTTT